This TCR beta chain derives from a study of shared clonotypes between healthy human individuals. Findings and caveats of the study: Naive CD4 clonotypes were shared across several donors at roughly 4.6%. Only a few donors were included, so the genetic and exposure-history diversity represented was limited. Naive subsets generally exceeded memory subsets in estimated richness.

As concerns this clone: Its antigen is unidentified. This specimen includes other DNA sequences encoding the same CDR3.

Each subset's genomic DNA was split evenly across several immunoSEQ plates. Method: immunoSEQ multiplex PCR; TCRdb's copy keeps in-frame clones and lacks some. This sample yields hundreds of thousands of clones, of which less than 85% are seen a single time; over 1.5% belongs to the top ten. The source is a woman aged 25 to 45 in good health. Sample: memory CD4+ T cells sorted from blood. As to subset: CD45RA-negative fraction.

Written as DNA, the CDR3 is TGTGCCAGCAGAAGACAGGGTGCGGAGACCCAGTACTTC. It specifies CASRRQGAETQYF. V gene TRBV28 combines with J gene TRBJ2-5; 7 bases match TRBD1. Losses at the gene ends were 6 bases for V and 5 bases for J; bases not matched to a gene: 6. The CDR3 consists of 13 residues. Germline V gene lookup returns CDR1 MDHEN and CDR2 SYDVKM. Using reference TRBV28 and TRBJ2-5 for the parts outside the CDR3, the full variable domain is DVKVTQSSRYLVKRTGEKVFLECVQDMDHENMFWYRQDPGLGLRLIYFSYDVKMKEKGDIPEGYSVSREKKERFSLILESASTNQTSMYLCASRRQGAETQYFGPGTRLLVL.